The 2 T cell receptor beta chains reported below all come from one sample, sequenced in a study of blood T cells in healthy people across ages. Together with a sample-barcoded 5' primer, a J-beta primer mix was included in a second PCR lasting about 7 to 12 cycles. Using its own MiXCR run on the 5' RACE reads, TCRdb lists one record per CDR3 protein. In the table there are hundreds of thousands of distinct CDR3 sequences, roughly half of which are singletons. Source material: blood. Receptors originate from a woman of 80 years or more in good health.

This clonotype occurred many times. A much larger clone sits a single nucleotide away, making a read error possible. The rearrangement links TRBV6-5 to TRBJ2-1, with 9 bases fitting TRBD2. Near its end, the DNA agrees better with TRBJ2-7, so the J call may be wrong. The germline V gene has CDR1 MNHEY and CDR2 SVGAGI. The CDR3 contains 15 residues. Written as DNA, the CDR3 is TGTGCCAGCAGTTACGTAGCGGGAGAGTACAATGAGCAGTACTTC. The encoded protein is CASSYVAGEYNEQYF.

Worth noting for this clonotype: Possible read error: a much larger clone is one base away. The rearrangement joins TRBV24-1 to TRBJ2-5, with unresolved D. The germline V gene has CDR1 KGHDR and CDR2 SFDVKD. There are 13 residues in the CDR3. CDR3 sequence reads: CATGDLGAETQYF. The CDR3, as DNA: TGTGCCACCGGTGATTTGGGCGCAGAGACCCAGTACTTC.